This TCR beta chain was retrieved from a study of cytomegalovirus exposure and HLA in healthy donors. General observations from the study: TCR beta sequences reportedly predicted most subjects' HLA-A and HLA-B alleles accurately. In a later analysis, V- and J-gene trimming of beta chains associated with a DCLRE1C missense variant, replicated independently. Overall, 164 TCR beta chains were annotated as cytomegalovirus-associated.

This clone was observed a single time. Its antigen is still unknown. The donors were healthy bone marrow donors. The CDR3 runs to 9 residues. Looked up from germline, CDR1 is DFQATT and CDR2 is SNEGSKA (reference sequence). Amplification used 60 Vbeta primers and 13 Jbeta primers. The data were produced by immunoSEQ multiplex PCR, yet TCRdb's version contains in-frame clones alone and is incomplete. The sample holds roughly 120,000 clones, roughly 80% seen once. The sequencing sample was made of PBMCs. This sequence joins TRBV20-1 and TRBJ2-5, with D perhaps TRBD1 (5 bases). The receptor was isolated from a woman aged 25 to 39 in good health and CMV-seronegative. Here the CDR3 DNA reads TGCAGGCAGGGAGAGACCCAGTACTTC. Translating it yields CRQGETQYF.